This T cell receptor beta chain was identified in a study of patients and donors after allogeneic stem cell transplantation. V was trimmed by 6 bases and J by 4 bases, leaving 15 bases between them. The CDR3 is made up of 14 amino acids. Germline loops: CDR1 MNHNS, CDR2 SASEGT. TCRdb re-called the RT-PCR reads through MiXCR, storing one row per CDR3 protein. The sample lists about 230,000 distinct CDR3 sequences; 11% to 15% were seen once. J is TRBJ1-2 and V is TRBV6-1, with D perhaps TRBD1 (6 bases). Sequences were obtained from blood, either unsorted or a sorted T cell fraction (not recorded which). The sequence derives from a human donor who was either an allogeneic HSCT recipient or a stem cell or donor lymphocyte infusion donor (not recorded which). It is not recorded whose cells these are; they may come from a transplant donor. The CDR3 DNA is TGTGCCAGCAGACTCAGACAGGCGGCCTATGGCTACACCTTC. It specifies CASRLRQAAYGYTF.